The entry below gives a single T cell receptor (beta chain) sequence along with its context. This sample stems from a study of blood T cell repertoires in COVID-19. Measured with immunoSEQ multiplex PCR; TCRdb has only the in-frame clones, and not every one. Of under 350,000 clones detected, approximately 85% appear once; the ten largest clones hold 13%. The receptor was isolated from a human donor in a cohort sampled during active COVID-19. Sequenced input: peripheral blood.

CDR3 loop: CASSVGDSGRTNTQYF. CDR3 DNA: TGTGCCAGCAGCGTAGGCGATAGCGGGAGAACGAATACGCAGTATTTT. The V and J genes are TRBV9 and TRBJ2-3, with 9 positions matching TRBD2. From germline, CDR1 is SGDLS and CDR2 YYNGEE. The CDR3 spans 16 residues. V shed 0 bases, J shed 7 bases, and the junction held 9 bases outside the gene matches.